These 6 T cell receptor beta chains originate from one sample sequenced in a study of T cell responses to AZD1222 COVID-19 vaccine. Profiled with immunoSEQ multiplex PCR; TCRdb holds only in-frame clones, not every one. The sample has roughly 140,000 clones, around 94% seen once; the top ten hold 9.3%. Sequencing used peripheral blood, obtained 28 days after the second AZD1222 dose. The source of these receptors is an adult who received the AZD1222 COVID-19 vaccine.

V is TRBV18 and J is TRBJ1-5; 9 bases align to TRBD1. The CDR3 runs to 15 residues. The ends lost 5 bases at V and 4 bases at J; junction bases unmatched: 6. CDR1 is KGHSH, CDR2 LQKENI, per germline. The CDR3 DNA reads as TGTGCCAGCTCAACGGGACAGGGCAAGAATCAGCCCCAGCATTTT. Translating gives CASSTGQGKNQPQHF.

The CDR3 spells CASRARNTEAFF. For the CDR3, the DNA is TGTGCCAGCAGGGCTCGGAACACTGAAGCTTTCTTT. The V and J genes are TRBV25-1 and TRBJ1-1, with D uncertain. The CDR3 extends over 12 amino acids. V gave up 6 bases and J gave up 1 base, with 6 bases separating them. The germline V gene has CDR1 MGHDK and CDR2 SYGVNS. Full variable domain (remainder filled in from reference TRBV25-1 and TRBJ1-1): EADIYQTPRYLVIGTGKKITLECSQTMGHDKMYWYQQDPGMELHLIHYSYGVNSTEKGDLSSESTVSRIRTEHFPLTLESARPSHTSQYLCASRARNTEAFFGQGTRLTVV.

The chain is built from TRBV29-1 and TRBJ1-1; the D is unclear. The CDR3 extends over 12 amino acids. V lost 3 bases and J lost 1, with 6 bases in between. Germline V gene sequence: CDR1 SQVTM, CDR2 ANQGSEA. CDR3 amino acids: CSVEAQNTEAFF. The CDR3 bases are TGCAGCGTTGAGGCACAGAACACTGAAGCTTTCTTT.

The rearrangement links TRBV19 to TRBJ1-2; D unclear. The CDR3 spans 13 residues. V shed 5 bases and J shed 9 bases, with 16 bases lying between them. In germline, CDR1 is LNHDA, CDR2 SQIVND (reference sequence). The CDR3 region is CASSPRAVSRYTF. The CDR3 nucleotides are TGTGCCAGTAGTCCCCGGGCTGTCAGCCGCTACACCTTC.

This clone was picked up one time. The chain combines TRBV19 with TRBJ1-5; D call uncertain. V was cut by 1 base and J by 0 bases, with 7 bases left in between. The CDR3 has 15 residues. Germline V gives CDR1 LNHDA, CDR2 SQIVND (reference sequence). CDR3 in DNA: TGTGCCAGTAGTATAGCAGGATTTAGCAATCAGCCCCAGCATTTT. Its protein product is CASSIAGFSNQPQHF.

The chain combines TRBV28 with TRBJ1-3; TRBD1 agrees at 9 bases. CDR3 length: 15 residues. Germline V gene data show CDR1 as MDHEN and CDR2 as SYDVKM. V dropped 4 bases and J dropped 4; count of bases not matched to a gene: 5. The CDR3 DNA sequence: TGTGCCAGCAGTTCTGGACAGGGGTCGGGAAACACCATATATTTT. As protein: CASSSGQGSGNTIYF.